This TCR beta chain was retrieved from a study of T cells in Graves' hyperthyroidism and ophthalmopathy. Trimming cost V 4 bases and J 3 bases, with 7 bases left between them. Germline values: CDR1 SGHNT, CDR2 YENEEA. The CDR3 contains 12 residues. The investigators amplified TCR beta CDR3 regions from RNA transcripts. The HTBI primer set was used in a first-round RT-PCR of the TCR CDR3. TCRdb reanalysed the multiplex PCR reads using MiXCR and keeps one entry per CDR3 protein. The table has around 610,000 distinct CDR3 sequences, approximately 14% seen once. Sequencing was performed on blood. This sequence joins TRBV11-3 and TRBJ2-7; no reliable D call. This TCR was sampled from a woman aged 40 to 50 with Graves' ophthalmopathy. The CDR3 here is CASSSHNYEQYF. Written as DNA, the CDR3 is TGTGCCAGCAGCTCTCACAACTACGAGCAGTACTTC.